The rows below give T cell receptor beta chains drawn from one sample of a study of blood T cell repertoires in COVID-19. Assay used: immunoSEQ multiplex PCR; TCRdb lists only in-frame clones, some missing. This table holds approximately 47,000 clones, 85% to 90% found once. Specimen: peripheral blood. The receptors stem from a woman in her fifties or sixties with acute or convalescent COVID-19. Both conserved end residues are part of each CDR3. A clone size is listed for some rows: how often the clone was seen (once, few, many), or a class if it is expanded.

>14|.|TRBV9
CASSGTESSYEQYF
>16|.|TRBV5-1
CASSLSGTGRDYGYTF
>16|.|TRBV7-7
CASSQRLADAYNEQFF
>15|.|TRBV5-6
CASSLQGEAGNTIYF
>15|.|TRBV6-2/TRBV6-3
CASSLRATGSYGYTF
>16|.|TRBV18
CASSLRRSSYNSPLHF
>16|.|TRBV7-9
CASSGRRGSSYNEQFF
>15|.|TRBV18
CASSPQPGHRYEQYF
>14|.|TRBV3-1/TRBV3-2
CASSPEGVGQPQHF
>12|many|TRBV7-9
CASTPGGPEQYF
>17|.|TRBV6-2/TRBV6-3
CASSYSIGSGGADEQFF
>16|.|TRBV6-5
CASSYSGAGGLYEQYF
>13|.|TRBV5-6
CASSLLHRNEQFF
>13|once|TRBV7-3
CASAYEGGRTQYF
>16|.|TRBV10-3
CAIGMNREPPYNEQFF
>12|.|TRBV5-1
CASSFSGNEQFF
>15|.|TRBV7-9
CASSLTDRFLYGYTF
>16|.|TRBV14
CASSPRLAGATDTQYF
>15|.|TRBV4-1
CASSQLGRENYGYTF
>15|.|TRBV6-5
CASSSRTGPNSPLHF
>13|.|TRBV5-6
CASSLDPSGEQYF
>15|.|TRBV18
CASSPPGGGSYEQYF
>16|.|TRBV27
CASSLRTSGITYEQYF
>12|.|TRBV12-5
CASGQGVNTIYF
>16|.|TRBV11-1
CASSHTYTGGRTEAFF
>15|.|TRBV4-1
CASSQASGSNQPQHF
>16|.|TRBV9
CASSEGPSPGAHEQYF
>14|.|TRBV3-1/TRBV3-2
CASSQDPVTYGYTF